The 3 T cell receptor beta chains given below trace back to one sample, sequenced in a study of blood T cells in healthy people across ages. The authors ran a second PCR of 7 to 11 cycles using a sample-barcoded 5' primer and a J-beta primer mix. TCRdb fed the 5' RACE reads into MiXCR, producing one record per CDR3 protein. The table lists about 1.4 million distinct CDR3 sequences, around 59% of them singletons, with 6.5% to 8% in the top ten. Input material: blood. These receptors originate from a man aged 18 to 30 in good health.

This clonotype was picked up a small number of times. The rearrangement joins TRBV27 to TRBJ2-1; no firm D call. Trimming left V 5 bases short and J 4 bases short, with 9 bases between. From germline, CDR1 is MNHEY and CDR2 SMNVEV (reference sequence). The CDR3 covers 13 residues. The DNA for the CDR3 is TGTGCCAGCAGTGTAGACGGATACAATGAGCAGTTCTTC. Protein product: CASSVDGYNEQFF.

This clonotype showed up just once. V gene TRBV25-1 combines with J gene TRBJ2-5, with TRBD1 as a possible D gene (6 bases). The CDR3 length is 16 residues. CDR1 and CDR2 from the germline V gene are MGHDK and SYGVNS. The V end lost 0 bases, the J end lost 4 bases, and 15 bases lay between the germline ends. The CDR3 reads CASSEYRRGRGETQYF. The CDR3 region has the DNA TGTGCCAGCAGTGAATACCGCAGGGGAAGGGGAGAGACCCAGTACTTC.

The V call is TRBV5-1, the J call TRBJ1-5; TRBD1 might be the D (5 bases). Trimming took 0 bases from V and 1 from J, leaving 14 bases between them. The CDR3 loop spans 17 amino acids. Germline V gene sequence: CDR1 SGHRS, CDR2 YFSETQ. CDR3 in amino acids: CASSLAPSGLSNQPQHF. The CDR3, as DNA: TGCGCCAGCAGCTTGGCCCCATCAGGGTTGAGCAATCAGCCCCAGCATTTT.